This T cell receptor beta chain is drawn from a study of tumor-infiltrating lymphocytes in primary liver carcinoma. From roughly 18-30 mg of unsorted bulk tissue, DNA and RNA were co-extracted together. To note about this clonotype: A read error may account for a junction end that differs from germline.

This CDR3 comprises 14 residues. CDR1 SGHDN and CDR2 FVKESK come from the germline V gene. A constant-region primer served to make TCR beta cDNA from roughly 500 ng total RNA. Investigators got TCR beta libraries out of three nested multiplex PCR rounds, done with slightly modified ARM-PCR. In the first two PCR rounds, TRBV1-TRBV30 forward primers were paired with a C-beta reverse primer, and each round lasted roughly 10 cycles. TCRdb called the multiplex PCR reads again in MiXCR, with one record for every CDR3 protein. The sample shows roughly 120,000 distinct CDR3 sequences, 55% to 65% of them seen only once.

The sequence came from a woman in her sixties with primary liver carcinoma and hepatitis B virus infection. The sample comprised liver tumor tissue from sampling region 1. Noted subset: tumor region T1, superior pole. The chain has TRBV14 and TRBJ2-5; TRBD1 might be the D (6 bases). CDR3 bases: TGTGCCAACAGCCAACAGGGCCCGAGAGAGACCCAGTACTTC. Translated: CANSQQGPRETQYF.